This T cell receptor beta chain was sequenced during a study of T cell repertoires in cytomegalovirus infection. Looking at the study overall: Public TCR beta signatures indicated both CMV infection and matching HLA type.

The study, taken as a whole, reports: Frequencies of public TCR beta families were cumulated, and this identified carriers of CMV plus the relevant HLA. It was HLA-C-restricted CMV-specific TCR beta clonotypes that dominated the response ex vivo.

TCRdb reanalysed the reads using MiXCR and keeps one entry per CDR3 protein. The profile shows around 300,000 distinct CDR3 sequences, roughly a fifth of them singletons. For this clonotype: Antigen: not known.

The starting material was cultured PBMCs, obtained from culture after CMV antigen stimulation. The sequence derives from a human donor in good health (CMV status not recorded). Some clones in this sample may be carry-over from other donors' samples.

The DNA for the CDR3 is TGTGCCAGCAGTAAAGGGGGCCCCTCGACCTATGGCTACACCTTC. It yields the protein CASSKGGPSTYGYTF. The gene calls are TRBV2 and TRBJ1-2; 7 bases map to TRBD1. V was pared by 5 bases and J by 4 bases, with 10 bases of the junction left unmatched. Germline loops: CDR1 SNHLY, CDR2 FYNNEI. The CDR3 sequence is 15 residues long. Full variable domain (outside the CDR3, taken from reference TRBV2 and TRBJ1-2): EPEVTQTPSHQVTQMGQEVILRCVPISNHLYFYWYRQILGQKVEFLVSFYNNEISEKSEIFDDQFSVERPDGSNFTLKIRSTKLEDSAMYFCASSKGGPSTYGYTFGSGTRLTVV.